This T cell receptor beta chain was sequenced in a study of T cell repertoires and HLA-DP antigens. From germline, CDR1 is SGHRS and CDR2 YFSETQ. This CDR3 has 11 amino acids. Trimming cost V 3 bases and J 8 bases; bases outside gene matches: 1. Here immunoSEQ multiplex PCR was the method, and the copy in TCRdb shows in-frame clones only, minus some. This table holds some 110,000 clones, 85% to 95% found once. With regard to this clone: No antigen is known for it.

The clonotype was recovered from a woman in her late teens or twenties in good health and CMV-seronegative. Input material: CD4+ T cells from PBMCs. The chain uses TRBV5-1 and TRBJ1-2; TRBD1 agrees at 7 bases. CDR3 protein: CASSSTGGYTF. CDR3 nucleotides: TGCGCCAGCAGCTCGACAGGGGGCTACACCTTC.